Each of the 29 T cell receptor beta chains below was sequenced from the same sample in a study of cytotoxic CD8 clonotypes in ibrutinib-treated CLL. The data were produced by immunoSEQ multiplex PCR, yet TCRdb's version contains in-frame clones alone and is incomplete. The sample lists about 250,000 clones; 70% were seen once. This sample comprised PBMCs, obtained after 24 months of ibrutinib treatment. The receptors were sampled from a human donor with chronic lymphocytic leukemia.

The rearrangement links TRBV28 to TRBJ1-3, with 7 bases matching TRBD1. Germline CDR1 MDHEN, CDR2 SYDVKM. This CDR3 contains 14 residues. V shed 7 bases, J shed 0 bases, and the junction held 3 bases outside the gene matches. The CDR3 DNA follows: TGTGCCAGCAAACAGGGGAGCTCTGGAAACACCATATATTTT. Amino acid sequence: CASKQGSSGNTIYF.

This clone showed up just once. This rearrangement joins TRBV6-5 to TRBJ2-7; 9 bases agree with TRBD2. Germline V gene lookup returns CDR1 MNHEY and CDR2 SVGAGI. The ends lost 3 bases at V and 4 bases at J; junction bases unmatched: 7. This CDR3 spans 15 amino acids. The CDR3 DNA sequence: TGTGCCAGCAGTTATTCCCGGACTAGCGCTTACGAGCAGTACTTC. Residues: CASSYSRTSAYEQYF.

The CDR3, as DNA: TGCGCCAGCAGCCGAGAAACTAGGAGGCGGGCACTGTTTTTT. It encodes CASSRETRRRALFF. The chain uses TRBV4-1 and TRBJ1-4, with D unclear. The V end was cut by 4 bases, the J end by 13 bases, with 19 bases between. In germline, CDR1 is MGHRA, CDR2 YSYEKL. The CDR3 spans 14 residues.

This clone has only a few counts. J is TRBJ2-7 and V is TRBV6-1; D remains unclear. Trimming removed 4 bases at V and 3 bases at J, with 1 base between. The CDR3 has 10 amino acids. Germline V CDR1 and CDR2: MNHNS, SASEGT. DNA of the CDR3: TGTGCCAGCAGTGTCTACGAGCAGTACTTC. Amino acids: CASSVYEQYF.

The V gene is TRBV28, the J gene TRBJ1-1; D remains unclear. CDR1 is MDHEN and CDR2 is SYDVKM in the germline V gene. The germline V and J ends were trimmed by 3 bases and 8 bases, with 13 bases remaining between them. The CDR3 runs 13 residues. Here the CDR3 reads CASSFLRKTEAFF. CDR3 nucleotides: TGTGCCAGCAGTTTTCTGAGGAAGACGGAAGCTTTCTTT. The whole variable domain, filled in from reference TRBV28 and TRBJ1-1, reads DVKVTQSSRYLVKRTGEKVFLECVQDMDHENMFWYRQDPGLGLRLIYFSYDVKMKEKGDIPEGYSVSREKKERFSLILESASTNQTSMYLCASSFLRKTEAFFGQGTRLTVV.

The J gene is TRBJ2-7, the V gene TRBV27, with a tentative D call TRBD1 (6 bases). This CDR3 comprises 14 residues. Germline V CDR1 and CDR2: MNHEY, SMNVEV (reference sequence). Trimming cost V 6 bases and J 5 bases, with 17 bases left between them. In DNA form, the CDR3 reads TGTGCCAGCAGACAGGGAGCCTCAGTCCACGAGCAGTACTTC. Translation gives CASRQGASVHEQYF.

This clone is a singleton in its sample. This chain uses TRBV5-1 with TRBJ2-5, with D possibly matching TRBD1 (5 bases). From germline, CDR1 is SGHRS and CDR2 YFSETQ. The CDR3 spans 16 residues. The germline V and J ends were trimmed by 0 bases and 4 bases, with 16 bases remaining between them. CDR3 bases: TGCGCCAGCAGCTTGGGATCGTCGGTGGGGCGAGAGACCCAGTACTTC. The encoded protein is CASSLGSSVGRETQYF.

The CDR3 region has the DNA TGTGCCAGCAGCTGGACTAGCGGGACCGGCGGGGAGCTGTTTTTT. The encoded protein is CASSWTSGTGGELFF. V and J are TRBV7-3 and TRBJ2-2, with 12 bases fitting TRBD2. V lost 4 bases and J lost 7; bases outside the gene matches: 4. This CDR3 spans 15 amino acids. CDR1 SGHTA and CDR2 FQGTGA come from the germline V gene.

This clone turned up a few times. The genes are TRBV6-5 and TRBJ2-7; D gene ambiguous. Trimming removed 2 bases at V and 7 bases at J, with 12 bases between. The CDR3 runs to 13 residues. Germline V lookup: CDR1 MNHEY, CDR2 SVGAGI. CDR3 nucleotides: TGTGCCAGCAGTTACAAGACGGAGTGGGAGCAGTACTTC. Its translation: CASSYKTEWEQYF.

This chain links TRBV15 with TRBJ2-5, with D possibly TRBD1 on 5 matching bases. V gave up 8 bases and J gave up 5 bases, with 9 bases separating them. CDR1 is LNHNV, CDR2 YYDKDF, per germline (reference sequence). The CDR3 runs 11 residues. CDR3 sequence reads: CATGHLETQYF. The CDR3 nucleotides are TGTGCCACCGGACACCTCGAGACCCAGTACTTC.

V usage is TRBV19 and J usage is TRBJ2-1; 11 bases align to TRBD2. This CDR3 spans 14 amino acids. The V gene's germline CDR1 is LNHDA and CDR2 SQIVND (reference sequence). Losses at the gene ends were 9 bases for V and 1 base for J; bases not matched to a gene: 2. The CDR3 reads CASGTSGSYNEQFF. The CDR3 DNA reads as TGTGCCAGCGGGACTAGCGGTTCCTACAATGAGCAGTTCTTC.

This chain joins TRBV7-8 and TRBJ2-1; D gene unclear. From germline, CDR1 is SGHVS and CDR2 FQNEAQ. This CDR3 spans 14 amino acids. V lost 4 bases and J lost 4, with 11 bases in between. The CDR3, as DNA: TGTGCCAGCAGCTACCCCACAGATTACAATGAGCAGTTCTTC. Translating gives CASSYPTDYNEQFF.

This chain joins TRBV7-2 and TRBJ2-7; D gene ambiguous. With 5 bases removed from V and 2 bases from J, the gap between germline ends came to 16 bases. From germline, CDR1 is SGHTA and CDR2 FQGNSA. This CDR3 spans 15 amino acids. The CDR3 region is CASSPAAGETYEQYF. DNA for the CDR3: TGTGCCAGCAGCCCTGCCGCTGGGGAAACCTACGAGCAGTACTTC.

This clone has just a few counts. The chain joins TRBV2 to TRBJ1-5; the match to TRBD1 covers 7 bases. The V gene's germline CDR1 is SNHLY and CDR2 FYNNEI. With 6 bases clipped from V and 7 bases from J, the junction kept 9 bases outside the gene matches. The CDR3 runs to 14 residues. In nucleotides, the CDR3 is TGTGCCAGCAGCCTCGACAGGGACGGGCAGCCCCAGCATTTT. Amino acid sequence: CASSLDRDGQPQHF.

The chain is built from TRBV11-2 and TRBJ2-2; no firm D call. This CDR3 contains 15 residues. V gave up 5 bases and J gave up 5 bases, with 15 bases separating them. Germline V gene sequence: CDR1 SGHAT, CDR2 FQNNGV. Here the CDR3 DNA reads TGTGCCAGCAGCCTTTCCGACTCCGGGACCGGGGAGCTGTTTTTT. Protein: CASSLSDSGTGELFF.

CDR3 residues: CASSTTGKPSYEQYF. The CDR3 DNA is TGTGCCAGCAGTACCACAGGAAAACCGTCCTACGAGCAGTACTTC. The chain has TRBV6-1 and TRBJ2-7, with D maybe TRBD1 (5 bases). CDR3 length: 15 residues. V was shortened by 5 bases and J by 1 base, with 15 bases between the two germline ends. Germline CDR1 reads MNHNS; CDR2 reads SASEGT.

The table lists this clone with a few counts. The chain is built from TRBV5-1 and TRBJ2-7; 9 nucleotides line up with TRBD1. The CDR3 runs 15 residues. Germline CDR1 and CDR2: SGHRS and YFSETQ. Trimming removed 1 base from V and 2 bases from J; junction bases left unmatched: 4. DNA of the CDR3: TGCGCCAGCAGCTTGTCGACAGGGGGGACCTACGAGCAGTACTTC. It yields the protein CASSLSTGGTYEQYF.

This clone was counted between two and nine times. This sequence joins TRBV7-8 and TRBJ2-5; D may be TRBD2 (5 bases). Between the trimmed V and J ends, which lost 0 bases and 4 bases, there was a span of 15 bases. From germline, CDR1 is SGHVS and CDR2 FQNEAQ. CDR3 length equals 16 residues. The DNA for the CDR3 is TGTGCCAGCAGCTTAGCGTTTAGGAGGTTAGGAGAGACCCAGTACTTC. This translates into CASSLAFRRLGETQYF.

The chain carries TRBV19 and TRBJ2-3, with 8 bases aligning to TRBD1. V was pared by 4 bases and J by 1 base, with 4 bases of the junction left unmatched. This CDR3 comprises 15 residues. Germline lookup yields CDR1 LNHDA and CDR2 SQIVND (reference sequence). Written as DNA, the CDR3 is TGTGCCAGTAGTACAACGGGACAGGGCACAGATACGCAGTATTTT. This gives the protein CASSTTGQGTDTQYF.

The rearrangement uses TRBV10-1 and TRBJ2-5; D is unresolved. This CDR3 region has 11 residues. V lost 6 bases and J 4 bases, leaving 6 bases between the germline ends. From germline, CDR1 is WNHNN and CDR2 SYGVQD (reference sequence). The CDR3 loop is CASRYRETQYF. CDR3 in DNA: TGCGCCAGCAGGTATCGAGAGACCCAGTACTTC.

The CDR3 bases are TGTGCCAGCAGCCGGCGGGGGTCGGGCAATCAGCCCCAGCATTTT. It yields the protein CASSRRGSGNQPQHF. The V call is TRBV5-6, the J call TRBJ1-5; TRBD1 is a possible D gene (5 bases). V shed 4 bases and J shed 2 bases, with 13 bases lying between them. There are 15 residues in the CDR3. The germline V gene encodes CDR1 SGHDT and CDR2 YYEEEE.

The CDR3 spells CSVGHRGHPDTQYF. The CDR3 coding sequence is TGCAGCGTTGGGCACAGGGGGCACCCAGATACGCAGTATTTT. The V gene is TRBV29-1, the J gene TRBJ2-3, with 9 bases lining up with TRBD1. Germline CDR1 is SQVTM and CDR2 is ANQGSEA. J gave up 4 bases and V 4 bases, and 6 bases lay outside the gene matches. The CDR3 is 14 residues long.

The chain is built from TRBV28 and TRBJ1-2; D gene uncertain. V lost 3 bases to trimming and J lost 0 bases, with 11 bases between them. The CDR3 is made up of 15 amino acids. Germline V CDR1 and CDR2: MDHEN, SYDVKM. The CDR3 spells CASSFEDWANYGYTF. CDR3 bases: TGTGCCAGCAGTTTTGAGGACTGGGCTAACTATGGCTACACCTTC.

The V gene is TRBV5-1, the J gene TRBJ1-1, with TRBD1 as a possible D gene (5 bases). The CDR3 contains 18 residues. The germline V gene has CDR1 SGHRS and CDR2 YFSETQ. Trimming pared 0 bases from V and 5 bases from J, leaving 23 bases between. The CDR3 loop reads CASSLAKRAQGSGTEAFF. The DNA for the CDR3 is TGCGCCAGCAGCTTGGCCAAAAGAGCGCAGGGAAGTGGGACTGAAGCTTTCTTT.

The chain links TRBV5-1 to TRBJ2-5; 8 bases fit TRBD2. Germline V lookup: CDR1 SGHRS, CDR2 YFSETQ. V lost 6 bases to trimming and J lost 4 bases; unmatched junction nucleotides: 5. The CDR3 spans 13 residues. The CDR3 here is CASKVAGGETQYF. CDR3 DNA sequence: TGCGCCAGCAAAGTGGCGGGAGGAGAGACCCAGTACTTC.

The chain recombines TRBV6-5 with TRBJ2-2; 9 positions agree with TRBD2. There are 15 residues in the CDR3. Unmatched junction bases numbered 6, after V lost 2 bases and J lost 8 bases. Germline CDR1 MNHEY, CDR2 SVGAGI. The CDR3 is CASSYGSGSEGELFF. In nucleotides, the CDR3 is TGTGCCAGCAGTTACGGTAGCGGGAGCGAGGGGGAGCTGTTTTTT.

The chain couples TRBV7-3 to TRBJ2-2, with 14 bases aligning to TRBD2. Germline assignment: CDR1 SGHTA and CDR2 FQGTGA. Losses at the gene ends were 1 base for V and 8 bases for J; bases not matched to a gene: 3. The CDR3 spans 16 residues. CDR3 in amino acids: CASSLMTSGRAGELFF. DNA of the CDR3: TGTGCCAGCAGCTTAATGACTAGCGGGAGGGCGGGGGAGCTGTTTTTT.

This chain joins TRBV19 and TRBJ1-5; 7 positions agree with TRBD1. This CDR3 has 15 residues. CDR1 is LNHDA and CDR2 is SQIVND in the germline V gene (reference sequence). V gave up 5 bases and J gave up 6 bases; unmatched junction bases: 10. The CDR3 DNA reads TGTGCCAGTAGTCTCTTTTCGGGGGACAGTCAGCCCCAGCATTTT. The encoded protein is CASSLFSGDSQPQHF.

This clone was detected once. This chain connects TRBV7-2 to TRBJ2-7; D is ambiguous. CDR1 is SGHTA and CDR2 is FQGNSA in the germline V gene. Deletions cut 3 bases from V and 1 base from J, with 10 bases between. The CDR3 covers 14 residues. The CDR3 DNA follows: TGTGCCAGCAGCTTCGACACCCGATCCTACGAGCAGTACTTC. It translates to CASSFDTRSYEQYF.